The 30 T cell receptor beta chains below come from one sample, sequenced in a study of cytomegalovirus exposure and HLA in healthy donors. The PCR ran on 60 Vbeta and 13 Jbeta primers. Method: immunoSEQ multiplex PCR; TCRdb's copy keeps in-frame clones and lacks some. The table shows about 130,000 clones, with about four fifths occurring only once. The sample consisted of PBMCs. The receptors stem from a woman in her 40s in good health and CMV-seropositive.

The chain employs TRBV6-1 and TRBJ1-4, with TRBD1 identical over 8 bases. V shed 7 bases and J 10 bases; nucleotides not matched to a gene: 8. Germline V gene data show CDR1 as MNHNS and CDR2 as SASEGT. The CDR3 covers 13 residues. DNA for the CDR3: TGTGCCAGCATTCAGGGGGCTCTTGGAAAACTGTTTTTT. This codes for CASIQGALGKLFF.

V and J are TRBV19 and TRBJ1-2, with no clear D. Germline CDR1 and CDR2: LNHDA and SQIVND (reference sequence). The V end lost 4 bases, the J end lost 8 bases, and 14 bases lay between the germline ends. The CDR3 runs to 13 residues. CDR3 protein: CASSKVHGEGYTF. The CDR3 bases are TGTGCCAGTAGTAAGGTCCATGGAGAGGGCTACACCTTC.

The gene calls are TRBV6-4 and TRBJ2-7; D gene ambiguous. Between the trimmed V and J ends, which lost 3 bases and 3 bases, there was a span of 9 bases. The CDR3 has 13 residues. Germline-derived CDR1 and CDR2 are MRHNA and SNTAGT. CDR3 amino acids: CASSDARVYEQYF. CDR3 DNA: TGTGCCAGCAGTGATGCTCGGGTCTACGAGCAGTACTTC.

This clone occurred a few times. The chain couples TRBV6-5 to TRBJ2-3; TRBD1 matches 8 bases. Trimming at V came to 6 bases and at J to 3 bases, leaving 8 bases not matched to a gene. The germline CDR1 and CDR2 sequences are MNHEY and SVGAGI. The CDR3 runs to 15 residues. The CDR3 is CASSPRTGWTDTQYF. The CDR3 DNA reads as TGTGCCAGCAGCCCGAGGACAGGGTGGACAGATACGCAGTATTTT.

CDR3 sequence reads: CASSLGVRLAGGLWYEQYF. The DNA for the CDR3 is TGTGCCAGCAGCTTAGGAGTCCGACTAGCGGGAGGGCTTTGGTACGAGCAGTACTTC. The chain recombines TRBV7-2 with TRBJ2-7; 14 bases fit TRBD2. The V gene's germline CDR1 is SGHTA and CDR2 FQGNSA. After removal of 1 base from V and 4 bases from J, the junction contained 12 bases not matched to a gene. The CDR3 length is 19 residues.

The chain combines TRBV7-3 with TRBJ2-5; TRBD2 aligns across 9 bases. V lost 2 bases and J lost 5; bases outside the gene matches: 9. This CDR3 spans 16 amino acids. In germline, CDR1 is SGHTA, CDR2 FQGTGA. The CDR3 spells CASSLSSGDRLETQYF. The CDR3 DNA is TGTGCCAGCAGCTTATCTAGCGGGGATAGGCTGGAGACCCAGTACTTC.

The CDR3 sequence: CASLDRADTEAFF. As DNA, the CDR3 is TGTGCCAGCCTGGACAGGGCGGACACTGAAGCTTTCTTT. The chain recombines TRBV19 with TRBJ1-1, with 8 bases that match TRBD1. Germline CDR1 reads LNHDA; CDR2 reads SQIVND (reference sequence). This CDR3 has 13 residues. The junction had 6 bases not matched to a gene; V was cut back by 9 bases and J by 3 bases.

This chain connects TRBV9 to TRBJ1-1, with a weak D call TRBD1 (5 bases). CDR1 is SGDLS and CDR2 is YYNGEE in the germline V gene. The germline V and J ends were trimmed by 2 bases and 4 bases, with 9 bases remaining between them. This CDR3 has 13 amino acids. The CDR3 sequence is CASSVRGSTEAFF. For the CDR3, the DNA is TGTGCCAGCAGCGTCCGGGGGAGCACTGAAGCTTTCTTT.

As DNA, the CDR3 is TGTGCCAGTAGTTCTTTCAGGGCCTCAGAGACCCAGTACTTC. Protein product: CASSSFRASETQYF. V usage is TRBV19 and J usage is TRBJ2-5, with D perhaps matching TRBD1 (5 bases). The CDR3 is 14 residues long. Trimming removed 5 bases from V and 4 bases from J, with 14 bases in between. Germline CDR1 and CDR2: LNHDA and SQIVND (reference sequence).

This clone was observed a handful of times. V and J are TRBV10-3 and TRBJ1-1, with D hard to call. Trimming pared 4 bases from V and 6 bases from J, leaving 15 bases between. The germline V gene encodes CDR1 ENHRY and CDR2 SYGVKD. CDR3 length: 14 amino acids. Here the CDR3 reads CAISVDPAPAEAFF. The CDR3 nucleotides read TGTGCCATCAGTGTTGATCCCGCGCCGGCTGAAGCTTTCTTT.

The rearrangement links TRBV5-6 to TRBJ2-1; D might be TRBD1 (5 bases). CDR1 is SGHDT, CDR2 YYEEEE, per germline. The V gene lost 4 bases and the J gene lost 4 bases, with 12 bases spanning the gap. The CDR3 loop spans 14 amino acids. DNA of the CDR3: TGTGCCAGCAGCCTTAACGGACAATACAATGAGCAGTTCTTC. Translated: CASSLNGQYNEQFF.

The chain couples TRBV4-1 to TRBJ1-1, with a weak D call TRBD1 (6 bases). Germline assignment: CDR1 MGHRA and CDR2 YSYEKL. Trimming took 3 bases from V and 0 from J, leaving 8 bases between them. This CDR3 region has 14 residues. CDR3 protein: CASSHQGMNTEAFF. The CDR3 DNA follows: TGCGCCAGCAGCCATCAGGGGATGAACACTGAAGCTTTCTTT.

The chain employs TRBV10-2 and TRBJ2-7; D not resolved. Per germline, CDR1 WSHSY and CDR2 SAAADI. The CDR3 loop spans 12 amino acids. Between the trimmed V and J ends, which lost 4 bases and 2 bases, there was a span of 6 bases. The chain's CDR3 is CASSVQAYEQYF. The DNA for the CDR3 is TGCGCCAGCAGTGTCCAGGCCTACGAGCAGTACTTC.

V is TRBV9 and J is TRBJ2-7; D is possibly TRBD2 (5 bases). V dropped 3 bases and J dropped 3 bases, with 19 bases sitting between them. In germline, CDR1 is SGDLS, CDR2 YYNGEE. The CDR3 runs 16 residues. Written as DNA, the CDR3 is TGTGCCAGCAGCGCCGGCCTTGATAGCGATTACTACGAGCAGTACTTC. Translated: CASSAGLDSDYYEQYF. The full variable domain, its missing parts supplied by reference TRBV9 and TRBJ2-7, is DSGVTQTPKHLITATGQRVTLRCSPRSGDLSVYWYQQSLDQGLQFLIQYYNGEERAKGNILERFSAQQFPDLHSELNLSSLELGDSALYFCASSAGLDSDYYEQYFGPGTRLTVT.

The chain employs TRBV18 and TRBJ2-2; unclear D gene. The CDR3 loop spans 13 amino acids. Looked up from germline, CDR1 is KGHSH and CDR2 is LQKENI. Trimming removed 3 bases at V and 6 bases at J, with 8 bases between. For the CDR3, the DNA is TGTGCCAGCTCACCGAGTGATGCCGGGGAGCTGTTTTTT. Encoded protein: CASSPSDAGELFF.

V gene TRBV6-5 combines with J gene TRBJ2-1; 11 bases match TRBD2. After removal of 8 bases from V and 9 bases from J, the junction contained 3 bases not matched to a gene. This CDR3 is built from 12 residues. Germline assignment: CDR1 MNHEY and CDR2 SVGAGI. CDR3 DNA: TGTGCCAGCGGGACTAGCGGCGGTGAGCAGTTCTTC. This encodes CASGTSGGEQFF.

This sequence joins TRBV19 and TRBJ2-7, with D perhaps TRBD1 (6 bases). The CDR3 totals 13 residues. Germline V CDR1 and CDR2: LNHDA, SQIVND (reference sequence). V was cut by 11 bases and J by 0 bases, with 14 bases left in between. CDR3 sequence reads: CASEDRSSYEQYF. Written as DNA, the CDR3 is TGTGCCTCAGAAGACAGGAGCTCCTACGAGCAGTACTTC.

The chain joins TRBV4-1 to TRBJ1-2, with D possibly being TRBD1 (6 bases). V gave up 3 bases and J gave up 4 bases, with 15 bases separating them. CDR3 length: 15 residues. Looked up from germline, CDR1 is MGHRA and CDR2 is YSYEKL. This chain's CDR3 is CASSQGGGSGYGYTF. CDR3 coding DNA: TGCGCCAGCAGCCAGGGAGGGGGTTCTGGCTATGGCTACACCTTC.

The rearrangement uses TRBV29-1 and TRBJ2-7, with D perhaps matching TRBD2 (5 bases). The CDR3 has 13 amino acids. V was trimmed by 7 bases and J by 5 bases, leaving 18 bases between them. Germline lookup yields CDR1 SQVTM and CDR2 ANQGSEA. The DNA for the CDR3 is TGCAGCGCTAAATCCGGGGTGGGAAACGAGCAGTACTTC. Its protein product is CSAKSGVGNEQYF.

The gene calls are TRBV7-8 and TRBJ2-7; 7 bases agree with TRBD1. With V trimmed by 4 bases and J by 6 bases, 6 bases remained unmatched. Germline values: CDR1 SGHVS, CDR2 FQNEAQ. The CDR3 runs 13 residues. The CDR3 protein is CASSSDRVFEQYF. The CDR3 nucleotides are TGTGCCAGCAGCTCTGACAGGGTTTTCGAGCAGTACTTC.

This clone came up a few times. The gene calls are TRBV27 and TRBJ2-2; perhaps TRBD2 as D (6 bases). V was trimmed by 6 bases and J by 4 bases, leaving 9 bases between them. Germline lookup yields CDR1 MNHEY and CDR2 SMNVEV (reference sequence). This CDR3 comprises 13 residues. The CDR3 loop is CASSWRVTGELFF. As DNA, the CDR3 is TGTGCCAGCAGCTGGAGGGTCACCGGGGAGCTGTTTTTT.

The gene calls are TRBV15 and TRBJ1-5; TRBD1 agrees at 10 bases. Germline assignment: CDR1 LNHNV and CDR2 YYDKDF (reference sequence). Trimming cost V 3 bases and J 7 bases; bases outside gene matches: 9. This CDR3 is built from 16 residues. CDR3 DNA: TGTGCCACCAGCAGGGCCGACAGGGGGCGAGGGCAGCCCCAGCATTTT. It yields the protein CATSRADRGRGQPQHF.

The CDR3 nucleotides read TGTGCCAGCAGCTTGAACAGAGAAGCTTTCTTT. Translation gives CASSLNREAFF. The J gene is TRBJ1-1, the V gene TRBV7-9, with no clear D. This CDR3 has 11 amino acids. V lost 3 bases and J lost 8, with 7 bases in between. Germline V gene data show CDR1 as SEHNR and CDR2 as FQNEAQ (reference sequence). Full variable domain (outside the CDR3, taken from reference TRBV7-9 and TRBJ1-1): DTGVSQNPRHKITKRGQNVTFRCDPISEHNRLYWYRQTLGQGPEFLTYFQNEAQLEKSRLLSDRFSAERPKGSFSTLEIQRTEQGDSAMYLCASSLNREAFFGQGTRLTVV.

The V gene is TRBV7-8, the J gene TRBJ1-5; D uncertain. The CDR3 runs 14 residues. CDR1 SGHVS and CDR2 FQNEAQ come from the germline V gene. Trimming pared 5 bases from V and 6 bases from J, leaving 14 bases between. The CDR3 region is CASSQSPLSQPQHF. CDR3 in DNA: TGTGCCAGCAGCCAAAGTCCCCTGAGTCAGCCCCAGCATTTT.

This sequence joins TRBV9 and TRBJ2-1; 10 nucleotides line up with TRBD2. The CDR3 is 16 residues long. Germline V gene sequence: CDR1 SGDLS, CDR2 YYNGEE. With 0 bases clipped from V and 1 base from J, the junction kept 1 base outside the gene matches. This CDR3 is CASSVVAGGSYNEQFF. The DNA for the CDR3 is TGTGCCAGCAGCGTAGTAGCGGGAGGTTCCTACAATGAGCAGTTCTTC.

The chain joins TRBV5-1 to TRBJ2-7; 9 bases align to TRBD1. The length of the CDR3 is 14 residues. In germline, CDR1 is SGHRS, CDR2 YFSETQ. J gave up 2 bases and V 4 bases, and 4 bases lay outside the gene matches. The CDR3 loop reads CASSLQGATYEQYF. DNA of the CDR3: TGCGCCAGCAGCCTACAGGGGGCTACCTACGAGCAGTACTTC.

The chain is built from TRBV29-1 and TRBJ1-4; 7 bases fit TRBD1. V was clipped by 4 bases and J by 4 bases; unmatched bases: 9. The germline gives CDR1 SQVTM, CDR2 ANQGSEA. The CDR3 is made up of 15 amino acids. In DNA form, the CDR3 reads TGCAGCGTTGGACTACCGACAGGGATTAATGAAAAACTGTTTTTT. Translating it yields CSVGLPTGINEKLFF.

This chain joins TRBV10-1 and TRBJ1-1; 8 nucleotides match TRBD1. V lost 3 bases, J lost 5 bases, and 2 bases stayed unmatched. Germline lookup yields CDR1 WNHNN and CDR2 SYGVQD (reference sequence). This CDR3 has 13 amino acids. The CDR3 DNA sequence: TGCGCCAGCAGTGACCGACAGGGGACTGAAGCTTTCTTT. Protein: CASSDRQGTEAFF.

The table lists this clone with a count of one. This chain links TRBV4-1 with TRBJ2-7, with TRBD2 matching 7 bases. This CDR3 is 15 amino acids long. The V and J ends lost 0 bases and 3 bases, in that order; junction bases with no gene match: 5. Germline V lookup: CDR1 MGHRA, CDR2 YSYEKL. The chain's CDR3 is CASSQDVTSVYEQYF. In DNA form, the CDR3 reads TGCGCCAGCAGCCAAGATGTCACTAGCGTCTACGAGCAGTACTTC.

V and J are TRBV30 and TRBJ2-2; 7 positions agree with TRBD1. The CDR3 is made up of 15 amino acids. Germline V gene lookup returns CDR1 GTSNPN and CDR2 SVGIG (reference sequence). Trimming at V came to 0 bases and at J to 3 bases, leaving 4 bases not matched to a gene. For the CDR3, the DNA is TGTGCCTGGAGTGTACAGGGGACCTACACCGGGGAGCTGTTTTTT. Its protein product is CAWSVQGTYTGELFF.